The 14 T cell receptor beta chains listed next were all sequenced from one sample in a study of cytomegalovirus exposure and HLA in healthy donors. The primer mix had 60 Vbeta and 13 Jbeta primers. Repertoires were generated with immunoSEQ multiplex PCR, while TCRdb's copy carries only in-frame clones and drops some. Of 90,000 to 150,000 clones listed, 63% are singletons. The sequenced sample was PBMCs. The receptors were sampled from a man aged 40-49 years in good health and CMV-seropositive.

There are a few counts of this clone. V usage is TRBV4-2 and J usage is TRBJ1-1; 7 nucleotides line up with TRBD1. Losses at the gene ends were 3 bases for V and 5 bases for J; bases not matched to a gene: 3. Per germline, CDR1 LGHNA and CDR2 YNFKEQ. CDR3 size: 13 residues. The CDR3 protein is CASSHSRGTEAFF. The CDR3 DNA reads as TGTGCCAGCAGCCATTCCAGGGGGACTGAAGCTTTCTTT.

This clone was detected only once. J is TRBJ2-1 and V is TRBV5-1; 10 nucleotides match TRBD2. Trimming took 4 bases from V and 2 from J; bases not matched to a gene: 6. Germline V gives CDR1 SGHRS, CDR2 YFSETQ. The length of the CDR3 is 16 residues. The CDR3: CASSRLLAGPYNEQFF. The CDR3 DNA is TGCGCCAGCAGCCGACTACTAGCGGGGCCCTACAATGAGCAGTTCTTC.

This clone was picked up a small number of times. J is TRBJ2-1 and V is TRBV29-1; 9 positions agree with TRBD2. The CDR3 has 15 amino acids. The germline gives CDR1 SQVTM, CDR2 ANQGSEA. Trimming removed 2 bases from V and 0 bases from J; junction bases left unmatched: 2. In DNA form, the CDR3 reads TGCAGCGTTGAAAGCGGGAGGATCTCCTACAATGAGCAGTTCTTC. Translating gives CSVESGRISYNEQFF.

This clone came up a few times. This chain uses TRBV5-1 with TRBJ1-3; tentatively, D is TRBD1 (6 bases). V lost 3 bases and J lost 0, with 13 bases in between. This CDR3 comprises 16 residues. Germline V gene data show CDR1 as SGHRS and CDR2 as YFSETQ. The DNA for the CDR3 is TGCGCCAGCAGCTGGGACAACTCGAGCTCTGGAAACACCATATATTTT. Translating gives CASSWDNSSSGNTIYF.

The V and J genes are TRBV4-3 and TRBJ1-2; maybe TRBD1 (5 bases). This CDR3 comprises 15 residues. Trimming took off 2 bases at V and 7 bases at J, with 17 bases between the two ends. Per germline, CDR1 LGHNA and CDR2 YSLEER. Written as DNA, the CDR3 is TGCGCCAGCAGCCAAATAAGTGCAGGGCTGAGTGGCTACACCTTC. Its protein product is CASSQISAGLSGYTF.

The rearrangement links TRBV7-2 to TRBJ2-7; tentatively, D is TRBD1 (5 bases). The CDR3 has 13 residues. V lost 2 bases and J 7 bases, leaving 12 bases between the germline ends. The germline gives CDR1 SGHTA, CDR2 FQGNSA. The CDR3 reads CASSLYPGWEQYF. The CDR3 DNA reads TGTGCCAGCAGCTTATATCCAGGGTGGGAGCAGTACTTC.

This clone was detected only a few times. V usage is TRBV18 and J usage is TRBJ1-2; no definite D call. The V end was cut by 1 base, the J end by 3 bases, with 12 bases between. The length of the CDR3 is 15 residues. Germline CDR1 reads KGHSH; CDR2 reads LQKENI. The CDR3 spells CASSPRGPEDYGYTF. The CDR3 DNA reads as TGTGCCAGCTCACCACGAGGGCCCGAGGACTATGGCTACACCTTC.

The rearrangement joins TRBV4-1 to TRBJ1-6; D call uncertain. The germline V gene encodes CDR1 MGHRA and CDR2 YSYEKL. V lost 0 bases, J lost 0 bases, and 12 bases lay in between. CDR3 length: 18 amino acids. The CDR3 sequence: CASSQDESQSSYNSPLHF. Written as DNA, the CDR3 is TGCGCCAGCAGCCAAGATGAGTCACAGAGCTCCTATAATTCACCCCTCCACTTT.

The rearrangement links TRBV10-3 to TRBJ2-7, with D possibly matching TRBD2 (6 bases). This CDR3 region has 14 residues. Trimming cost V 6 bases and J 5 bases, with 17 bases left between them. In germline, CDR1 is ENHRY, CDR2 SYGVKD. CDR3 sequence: CAIRIGTLPNEQYF. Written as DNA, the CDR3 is TGTGCCATCAGAATCGGGACTCTACCTAACGAGCAGTACTTC.

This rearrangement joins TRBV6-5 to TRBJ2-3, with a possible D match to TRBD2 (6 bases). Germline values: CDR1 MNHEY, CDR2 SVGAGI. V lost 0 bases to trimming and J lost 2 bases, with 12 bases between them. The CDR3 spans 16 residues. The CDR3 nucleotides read TGTGCCAGCAGTTACTCGGTGGCGGGGACCACAGATACGCAGTATTTT. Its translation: CASSYSVAGTTDTQYF.

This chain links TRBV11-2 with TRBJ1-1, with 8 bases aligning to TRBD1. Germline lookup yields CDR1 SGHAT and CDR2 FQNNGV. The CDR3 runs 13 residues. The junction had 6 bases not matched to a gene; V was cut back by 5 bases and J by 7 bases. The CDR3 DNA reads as TGTGCCAGCAGCCTCTCAGGGGGCAATGAAGCTTTCTTT. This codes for CASSLSGGNEAFF.

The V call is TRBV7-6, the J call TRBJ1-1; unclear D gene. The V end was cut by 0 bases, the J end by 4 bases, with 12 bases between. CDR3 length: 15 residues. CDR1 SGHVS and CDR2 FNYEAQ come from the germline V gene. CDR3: CASSLANGRGTEAFF. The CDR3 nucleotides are TGTGCCAGCAGCTTAGCGAACGGGAGAGGCACTGAAGCTTTCTTT. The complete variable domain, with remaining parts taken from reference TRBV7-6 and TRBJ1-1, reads GAGVSQSPRYKVTKRGQDVALRCDPISGHVSLYWYRQALGQGPEFLTYFNYEAQQDKSGLPNDRFSAERPEGSISTLTIQRTEQRDSAMYRCASSLANGRGTEAFFGQGTRLTVV.

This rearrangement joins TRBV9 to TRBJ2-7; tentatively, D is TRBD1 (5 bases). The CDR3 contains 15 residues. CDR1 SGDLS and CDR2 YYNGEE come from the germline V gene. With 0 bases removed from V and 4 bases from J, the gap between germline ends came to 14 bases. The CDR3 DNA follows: TGTGCCAGCAGCGTAGCGGCAGGGTCGACGTACGAGCAGTACTTC. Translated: CASSVAAGSTYEQYF.

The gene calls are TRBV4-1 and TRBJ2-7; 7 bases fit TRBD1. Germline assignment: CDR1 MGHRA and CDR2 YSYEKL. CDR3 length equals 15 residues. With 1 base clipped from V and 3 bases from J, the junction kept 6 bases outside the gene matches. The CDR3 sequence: CASSQVRDRNYEQYF. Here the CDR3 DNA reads TGCGCCAGCAGCCAAGTCAGGGACAGAAACTACGAGCAGTACTTC.